Detailed here is one T cell receptor (beta chain). Its antigen remains unknown. The sample originates from a study of cytomegalovirus exposure and HLA in healthy donors. Study-wide context: Most donors, around 81% of 398 genotyped, fell in the Caucasian-associated ancestry cluster.

V lost 3 bases to trimming and J lost 4 bases, with 13 bases between them. The CDR3 totals 15 residues. Per germline, CDR1 LNHDA and CDR2 SQIVND (reference sequence). Study findings and constraints: A link between a missense DCLRE1C variant and TCR beta V- and J-gene trimming emerged from a later analysis. A later analysis reported that several of the most significant clusters appeared to be linked to common viral pathogens, among them Epstein-Barr virus.

PCR amplification relied on 60 Vbeta primers (plus 13 Jbeta primers). Method: immunoSEQ multiplex PCR; TCRdb's copy keeps in-frame clones and lacks some. The sample records under 150,000 clones, about three quarters being singletons. The source is a woman between 35 and 50 years old in good health and CMV-seronegative. The gene calls are TRBV19 and TRBJ1-5; maybe TRBD1 (6 bases). The specimen was PBMCs. The chain's CDR3 is CASSIQGLPNQPQHF. The CDR3 DNA follows: TGTGCCAGTAGTATTCAGGGGCTTCCTAATCAGCCCCAGCATTTT.